This T cell receptor beta chain comes out of a study of blood T cell repertoires in COVID-19. Study overall: Acute and convalescent COVID-19 samples came from the United States, Italy and Spain. PBMCs, B-cell-depleted T cells, or T cells provided the cDNA or gDNA that made up the material.

Measured with immunoSEQ multiplex PCR; TCRdb has only the in-frame clones, and not every one. Here the sample spans 200,000 or so clones, roughly 84% being singletons. The V end lost 3 bases, the J end lost 4 bases, and 18 bases lay between the germline ends. Germline assignment: CDR1 SGHVS and CDR2 FQNEAQ. This CDR3 spans 16 amino acids. The clonotype was recovered from a human donor in a cohort sampled during active COVID-19. The sequencing sample was made of peripheral blood. This chain joins TRBV7-8 and TRBJ1-2; D is perhaps TRBD1 (5 bases). CDR3 loop: CASSFSLGGGAYGYTF. The CDR3 DNA sequence: TGTGCCAGCAGCTTTAGTTTGGGGGGGGGAGCCTATGGCTACACCTTC.